These T cell receptor beta chains were read from a single sample in a study of T cell responses to AZD1222 COVID-19 vaccine. Clones were sequenced by immunoSEQ multiplex PCR, and TCRdb holds only the in-frame ones, with some missing. Here the sample spans roughly 110,000 clones, 80% to 95% being singletons. Sample: peripheral blood, taken 28 days after the second AZD1222 dose. These receptors all stem from an adult who received the AZD1222 COVID-19 vaccine. Each CDR3 is given with its conserved first and last residue. A D gene is named only where the DNA matches it firmly. Only part of the rows carry a size: once, few, many, or a class if the clone is expanded.

>-|-|TRBV18|TRBJ2-7
CASSPPTGNTNF
TGTGCCAGCTCACCACCTACAGGGAACACAAACTTC
>TRBD1|-|TRBV12-3/TRBV12-4|TRBJ1-2
CASRDRGYGYTF
TGTGCCAGCAGAGACAGGGGCTATGGCTACACCTTC
>-|-|TRBV21-1|TRBJ1-2
CASIGFLGYTF
TGTGCCAGCATCGGGTTTCTCGGCTACACCTTC
>-|-|TRBV18|TRBJ2-2
CASSLTQGTGTGELFF
TGTGCCAGCTCACTTACACAGGGAACGGGCACCGGGGAGCTGTTTTTT
>TRBD1|-|TRBV30|TRBJ1-3
CAWDYTGAGNTIYF
TGTGCCTGGGATTACACAGGGGCTGGAAACACCATATATTTT
>TRBD1|-|TRBV3-1/TRBV3-2|TRBJ2-7
CASSLRGQIYEQYF
TGTGCCAGCAGTTTACGGGGACAGATCTACGAGCAGTACTTC
>-|once|TRBV4-3|TRBJ1-6
CASSQDRQLYNSPLHF
TGCGCCAGCAGCCAAGATCGGCAGTTGTATAATTCACCCCTCCACTTT
>-|-|TRBV11-3|TRBJ1-6
CASSLTTVSPLHF
TGTGCCAGCAGCTTAACGACAGTCTCACCCCTCCACTTT
>-|-|TRBV19|TRBJ1-1
CASSRTYTEAFF
TGTGCCAGTAGTAGGACTTACACTGAAGCTTTCTTT
>TRBD1|-|TRBV19|TRBJ2-7
CASSRGDRVAEQYF
TGTGCCAGTAGTAGGGGGGACAGGGTCGCCGAGCAGTACTTC
>-|-|TRBV2|TRBJ2-2
CASLDGANTGELFF
TGTGCCAGCCTGGACGGGGCGAACACCGGGGAGCTGTTTTTT
>-|-|TRBV24-1|TRBJ2-7
CATGGQSSYEQYF
TGTGCCACCGGCGGACAGAGCTCCTACGAGCAGTACTTC
>-|-|TRBV5-1|TRBJ1-6
CASSLEGRADNSPLHF
TGCGCCAGCAGCTTGGAAGGCAGGGCGGATAATTCACCCCTCCACTTT
>TRBD1|-|TRBV19|TRBJ1-4
CASRTAGTGLEKLFF
TGTGCCAGTAGAACCGCCGGGACAGGGCTTGAAAAACTGTTTTTT
>TRBD2|few|TRBV6-6|TRBJ2-2
CASRAHSGGRTGELFF
TGTGCCAGCAGAGCCCATAGCGGGGGGCGGACCGGGGAGCTGTTTTTT
>-|-|TRBV7-2|TRBJ1-1
CASSLGAAGGATAFF
TGTGCCAGCAGCTTAGGGGCGGCGGGGGGCGCAACGGCTTTCTTT
>TRBD1|-|TRBV27|TRBJ2-2
CASSRSPGTGDTGELFF
TGTGCCAGCAGTCGCAGCCCTGGGACAGGGGACACCGGGGAGCTGTTTTTT
>-|-|TRBV27|TRBJ2-1
CASSAPGTVEQFF
TGTGCCAGCAGTGCCCCCGGGACCGTTGAGCAGTTCTTC
>-|-|TRBV6-1|TRBJ1-4
CASSEEQGEKLFF
TGTGCCAGCAGTGAAGAGCAGGGGGAAAAACTGTTTTTT
>TRBD1|-|TRBV6-2/TRBV6-3|TRBJ1-5
CASSPSQTGGVWSNQPQHF
TGTGCCAGCAGTCCATCACAAACAGGGGGCGTTTGGAGCAATCAGCCCCAGCATTTT
>-|-|TRBV15|TRBJ2-2
CATSRDRLGELFF
TGTGCCACCAGCAGAGATCGGTTAGGGGAGCTGTTTTTT
>TRBD2|-|TRBV4-1|TRBJ2-1
CASSQAPPGGPNEQFF
TGCGCCAGCAGCCAAGCTCCCCCGGGGGGACCCAATGAGCAGTTCTTC
>-|-|TRBV24-1|TRBJ2-1
CATSEGGWGDNEQFF
TGTGCCACCAGTGAGGGGGGCTGGGGGGACAATGAGCAGTTCTTC
>-|once|TRBV4-3|TRBJ2-7
CASSQDRLDYEQYF
TGCGCCAGCAGCCAAGATCGCCTAGACTACGAGCAGTACTTC
>TRBD1|-|TRBV6-5|TRBJ1-1
CACYETGSGNTEAFF
TGTGCCTGTTACGAGACAGGGTCGGGGAACACTGAAGCTTTCTTT
>-|-|TRBV12-5|TRBJ1-1
CASSGGLNTEAFF
TGTGCTAGTTCCGGGGGACTGAACACTGAAGCTTTCTTT
>-|-|TRBV5-4|TRBJ2-5
CASSFRGDQTQYF
TGTGCCAGCAGCTTCAGGGGCGATCAGACCCAGTACTTC
>-|-|TRBV7-3|TRBJ1-6
CASSPGGAAPLHF
TGTGCCAGCAGCCCCGGGGGGGCCGCTCCCCTCCACTTT
>TRBD1|-|TRBV4-1|TRBJ1-5
CASSQRPRGGPNQPQHF
TGCGCCAGCAGCCAAAGGCCCAGGGGGGGCCCCAATCAGCCCCAGCATTTT
>-|-|TRBV19|TRBJ1-1
CASSWGGNTEAFF
TGTGCCAGTAGTTGGGGGGGGAACACTGAAGCTTTCTTT
>-|-|TRBV14|TRBJ2-7
CASSQLDSSYEQYF
TGTGCCAGCAGCCAATTAGACAGCTCCTACGAGCAGTACTTC
>-|once|TRBV7-9|TRBJ1-5
CASSPQDNQPQHF
TGTGCCAGCAGCCCGCAGGACAATCAGCCCCAGCATTTT
>-|-|TRBV12-3/TRBV12-4|TRBJ2-4
CASSSIGANIQYF
TGTGCCAGCAGTTCCATTGGGGCTAACATTCAGTACTTC
>-|-|TRBV9|TRBJ2-7
CASSVGNDRHYEQYF
TGTGCCAGCAGCGTAGGGAACGACAGACACTACGAGCAGTACTTC
>-|-|TRBV30|TRBJ1-3
CAWRGGHNAAGNTIYF
TGTGCCTGGAGAGGGGGACACAACGCGGCTGGAAACACCATATATTTT
>TRBD2|-|TRBV5-1|TRBJ2-7
CASSTRGGSHEQYF
TGCGCCAGCAGCACCCGGGGCGGGAGCCACGAGCAGTACTTC
>TRBD1|-|TRBV18|TRBJ1-2
CASSPRPNDRGSNYGYTF
TGTGCCAGCTCACCTCGACCGAATGACAGGGGTAGTAACTATGGCTACACCTTC
>TRBD1|-|TRBV27|TRBJ2-1
CASMRAGGYNEQFF
TGTGCCAGCATGAGGGCAGGGGGCTACAATGAGCAGTTCTTC
>TRBD2|-|TRBV7-2|TRBJ2-7
CASSSLAALYEQYF
TGTGCCAGCAGTTCGCTAGCGGCACTCTACGAGCAGTACTTC
>-|few|TRBV2|TRBJ1-1
CASSEGVNTEAFF
TGTGCCAGCAGTGAGGGCGTGAACACTGAAGCTTTCTTT
>-|-|TRBV7-3|TRBJ2-7
CASSASTLGEQYF
TGTGCCAGCAGCGCATCGACGCTGGGAGAGCAGTACTTC
>-|-|TRBV5-4|TRBJ1-1
CASSLVKGLTEAFF
TGTGCCAGCAGCTTGGTCAAAGGTCTCACTGAAGCTTTCTTT
>TRBD1|-|TRBV11-3|TRBJ2-7
CASSIGTGGEQYF
TGTGCCAGCAGCATCGGGACAGGGGGTGAGCAGTACTTC
>-|-|TRBV30|TRBJ1-1
CAWIWGNTEAFF
TGTGCCTGGATTTGGGGAAACACTGAAGCTTTCTTT
>-|once|TRBV14|TRBJ1-4
CASSPHREGKLFF
TGTGCCAGCAGCCCACACAGGGAGGGAAAACTGTTTTTT
>-|-|TRBV21-1|TRBJ2-7
CASTPRGGYEQYF
TGTGCCAGCACCCCACGGGGAGGCTACGAGCAGTACTTC
>-|-|TRBV6-2/TRBV6-3|TRBJ1-3
CASSYGRKPVEDTIYF
TGTGCCAGCAGTTACGGCCGGAAACCAGTGGAGGACACCATATATTTT
>TRBD1|-|TRBV9|TRBJ2-2
CASSARTGAGTGELFF
TGTGCCAGCAGCGCCAGGACAGGGGCTGGCACCGGGGAGCTGTTTTTT
>-|-|TRBV3-1/TRBV3-2|TRBJ1-2
CASSQGRDISGYTF
TGTGCCAGCAGCCAAGGTCGGGACATCTCTGGCTACACCTTC
>TRBD1|-|TRBV11-3|TRBJ1-4
CASSPGQATNEKLFF
TGTGCCAGCAGCCCCGGACAGGCAACTAATGAAAAACTGTTTTTT
>-|-|TRBV4-1|TRBJ2-6
CASSQDRGGAANVLTF
TGCGCCAGCAGCCAAGATCGAGGTGGCGCGGCCAACGTCCTGACTTTC
>TRBD1|-|TRBV5-1|TRBJ1-3
CASSFRQGGDTIYF
TGCGCCAGCAGCTTCCGACAGGGCGGTGACACCATATATTTT
>-|-|TRBV9|TRBJ1-3
CASSGTGPPGNTIYF
TGTGCCAGCAGCGGAACAGGGCCTCCTGGAAACACCATATATTTT
>-|-|TRBV7-9|TRBJ1-5
CASSLAGGGPRPQHF
TGTGCCAGCAGCTTAGCGGGAGGGGGGCCCAGGCCCCAGCATTTT
>TRBD2|-|TRBV7-2|TRBJ2-7
CASSFGGETYEQYF
TGTGCCAGCAGCTTCGGGGGGGAAACCTACGAGCAGTACTTC
>-|once|TRBV15|TRBJ1-4
CATSLIATNEKLFF
TGTGCCACCAGCCTTATTGCAACTAATGAAAAACTGTTTTTT
>TRBD1|-|TRBV5-1|TRBJ1-4
CASSPQGAGNNEKLFF
TGCGCCAGCAGCCCCCAGGGGGCTGGTAATAATGAAAAACTGTTTTTT
>-|-|TRBV9|TRBJ2-7
CASSIGTLAEQYF
TGTGCCAGCAGCATCGGGACGTTGGCCGAGCAGTACTTC